This T cell receptor (beta chain) is drawn from a study of cytomegalovirus exposure and HLA in healthy donors. In the PCR, 60 Vbeta and 13 Jbeta primers were used. The assay was immunoSEQ multiplex PCR, and TCRdb's table has in-frame clones only and misses some. The sample carries 100,000 or so clones, less than 65% recorded once. The CDR3 runs to 17 residues. CDR1 is MNHEY and CDR2 is SMNVEV in the germline V gene (reference sequence). The ends were cut back, 2 bases at V and 3 bases at J, with 20 bases in the middle. This clone was seen only a few times. The sequence derives from a woman in her twenties or thirties in good health and CMV-seronegative. This chain joins TRBV27 and TRBJ2-7; a possible D gene is TRBD2 (6 bases). The sequencing sample was made of PBMCs. The CDR3 sequence is CASSLNRGGGQGYEQYF. CDR3 coding DNA: TGTGCCAGCAGTTTAAATAGGGGAGGTGGGCAGGGCTACGAGCAGTACTTC.